One sample yielded the 19 T cell receptor beta chains listed below, sequenced in a study of shared clonotypes between healthy human individuals. CD45RO-negative CD8 cells positively selected for CCR7 made up the naive population, which excluded terminally differentiated effector memory CD45RA+ cells. The assay was immunoSEQ multiplex PCR, and TCRdb's table has in-frame clones only and misses some. The table shows about 600,000 clones, with roughly 98% occurring only once. The sequenced material came from naive CD8+ T cells sorted from blood. The receptor source for this set is a man aged 25 to 40 in good health.

The V gene is TRBV5-1, the J gene TRBJ2-3, with 9 bases identical to TRBD2. The CDR3 consists of 19 residues. In germline, CDR1 is SGHRS, CDR2 YFSETQ. V was clipped by 4 bases and J by 6 bases; unmatched bases: 21. The CDR3 spells CASSPRGGREGRGKDTQYF. CDR3 bases: TGCGCCAGCAGCCCCCGCGGGGGGCGGGAGGGCCGTGGGAAGGATACGCAGTATTTT.

CDR3 DNA sequence: TGCGCCAGCAGCTTGGAAGTCAATAACTATGGCTACACCTTC. Translated: CASSLEVNNYGYTF. The chain carries TRBV5-1 and TRBJ1-2, with D hard to call. Deletions cut 0 bases from V and 1 base from J, with 7 bases between. Germline V gene data show CDR1 as SGHRS and CDR2 as YFSETQ. This CDR3 contains 14 residues.

V is TRBV29-1 and J is TRBJ2-5; 10 bases are a match to TRBD2. Germline V CDR1 and CDR2: SQVTM, ANQGSEA. The CDR3 has 15 amino acids. The ends lost 4 bases at V and 4 bases at J; junction bases unmatched: 9. The CDR3 region is CSVVRLASGGETQYF. The CDR3 DNA reads as TGCAGCGTTGTAAGGTTGGCTAGCGGGGGAGAGACCCAGTACTTC.

The chain joins TRBV5-8 to TRBJ2-5, with a possible D match to TRBD1 (7 bases). The CDR3 has 16 residues. V was shortened by 0 bases and J by 5 bases, with 17 bases between the two germline ends. Germline V gene lookup returns CDR1 SGHTS and CDR2 YDEGEE. For the CDR3, the DNA is TGTGCCAGCAGCTTGGGGTCAGGGGGGACCCAGGAGACCCAGTACTTC. The encoded protein is CASSLGSGGTQETQYF. The entire variable domain, with the rest obtained from reference TRBV5-8 and TRBJ2-5, is as follows: EAGVTQSPTHLIKTRGQQATLRCSPISGHTSVYWYQQALGLGLQFLLWYDEGEERNRGNFPPRFSGRQFPNYSSELNVNALELEDSALYLCASSLGSGGTQETQYFGPGTRLLVL.

This chain joins TRBV25-1 and TRBJ2-1; 9 positions match TRBD1. CDR3 size: 15 residues. V shed 6 bases and J 3 bases; nucleotides not matched to a gene: 6. Germline-derived CDR1 and CDR2 are MGHDK and SYGVNS. The CDR3 loop reads CASSWTGVFYNEQFF. For the CDR3, the DNA is TGTGCCAGCAGCTGGACAGGGGTTTTCTACAATGAGCAGTTCTTC.

This chain links TRBV10-2 with TRBJ1-5; weak D call: TRBD1 (5 bases). The CDR3 length is 16 residues. The ends were cut back, 1 base at V and 1 base at J, with 11 bases in the middle. In germline, CDR1 is WSHSY, CDR2 SAAADI. The CDR3 DNA sequence: TGCGCCAGCAGTGAGTTCTCAGGGTTGAGCAATCAGCCCCAGCATTTT. It specifies CASSEFSGLSNQPQHF.

V is TRBV7-7 and J is TRBJ2-1; 16 positions agree with TRBD2. The J segment lost 7 bases and the V segment lost 4 bases, leaving 10 bases of the junction unmatched. The CDR3 has 18 residues. Germline lookup yields CDR1 SSHAT and CDR2 FNYEAQ (reference sequence). The CDR3 sequence is CASSSGTSGRGNPNEQFF. The CDR3 DNA sequence: TGTGCCAGCAGCTCTGGGACTAGCGGGAGGGGGAATCCTAATGAGCAGTTCTTC.

This clone was picked up one time. The genes are TRBV27 and TRBJ1-5, with no clear D. The CDR3 is 13 residues long. CDR1 is MNHEY and CDR2 is SMNVEV in the germline V gene (reference sequence). Trimming cost V 8 bases and J 5 bases, with 13 bases left between them. Here the CDR3 reads CASGLSSHQPQHF. The CDR3 nucleotides read TGTGCCAGCGGCTTGAGCTCCCATCAGCCCCAGCATTTT.

This chain links TRBV7-9 with TRBJ2-7; 7 bases agree with TRBD1. Germline-derived CDR1 and CDR2 are SEHNR and FQNEAQ (reference sequence). Unmatched junction bases numbered 6, after V lost 7 bases and J lost 0 bases. The CDR3 contains 14 residues. The CDR3 DNA follows: TGTGCCAGCACTTCCAGGACAGGCTCCTACGAGCAGTACTTC. Translating it yields CASTSRTGSYEQYF.

The chain couples TRBV7-6 to TRBJ2-7; TRBD2 is a possible D gene (5 bases). V was pared by 1 base and J by 6 bases, with 13 bases between. From germline, CDR1 is SGHVS and CDR2 FNYEAQ. The CDR3 runs 14 residues. CDR3 DNA sequence: TGTGCCAGCAGCTTAGGAGCGGTTCCTGGCGAGCAGTACTTC. Amino acid sequence: CASSLGAVPGEQYF.

The chain links TRBV2 to TRBJ2-3; TRBD1 matches at 7 bases. Trimming cost V 10 bases and J 14 bases; bases outside gene matches: 18. Germline-derived CDR1 and CDR2 are SNHLY and FYNNEI. CDR3 length: 13 amino acids. The CDR3, as DNA: TGTGCCAACCTTGTAGGACAGGCCCGAGGGTTGTATTTT. As protein: CANLVGQARGLYF.

In DNA, the CDR3 is TGTGCCAGCAGCCACCGACAGGACAATGAGCAGTTCTTC. Encoded protein: CASSHRQDNEQFF. V usage is TRBV14 and J usage is TRBJ2-1; D perhaps matches TRBD1 (6 bases). This CDR3 is built from 13 residues. The ends were cut back, 3 bases at V and 5 bases at J, with 8 bases in the middle. Germline CDR1 and CDR2: SGHDN and FVKESK.

This clone came up a few times. The rearrangement joins TRBV11-2 to TRBJ2-6; D is perhaps TRBD2 (5 bases). Germline V gene sequence: CDR1 SGHAT, CDR2 FQNNGV. CDR3 length: 15 amino acids. Between the trimmed V and J ends, which lost 6 bases and 2 bases, there was a span of 11 bases. The CDR3 DNA sequence: TGTGCCAGCAGGAGGGTAACAGCTGGGGCCAACGTCCTGACTTTC. Protein product: CASRRVTAGANVLTF.

This chain uses TRBV5-1 with TRBJ2-7; 11 bases fit TRBD1. CDR3 length: 15 amino acids. The V gene end was trimmed by 4 bases and the J gene end by 2 bases; junction bases not matched to a gene: 5. Germline assignment: CDR1 SGHRS and CDR2 YFSETQ. The chain's CDR3 is CASSEGQGVPYEQYF. DNA of the CDR3: TGCGCCAGCAGCGAGGGACAGGGGGTCCCCTACGAGCAGTACTTC.

The chain uses TRBV11-2 and TRBJ1-5, with TRBD1 as a possible D gene (5 bases). The V and J ends lost 0 bases and 6 bases respectively, with 9 bases between them. CDR1 is SGHAT and CDR2 is FQNNGV in the germline V gene. The CDR3 contains 14 residues. The CDR3 loop is CASSLDGAGQPQHF. The CDR3 DNA reads TGTGCCAGCAGCTTAGATGGGGCGGGTCAGCCCCAGCATTTT.

The chain couples TRBV7-9 to TRBJ2-3; perhaps TRBD2 as D (6 bases). The V end was cut by 5 bases, the J end by 7 bases, with 19 bases between. Germline-derived CDR1 and CDR2 are SEHNR and FQNEAQ (reference sequence). The CDR3 is 15 residues long. CDR3 sequence: CASSQGLGPRHTQYF. CDR3 bases: TGTGCCAGCAGCCAGGGACTCGGACCGCGCCATACGCAGTATTTT.

V and J are TRBV7-9 and TRBJ2-1; 7 bases agree with TRBD1. The CDR3 contains 15 residues. Germline assignment: CDR1 SEHNR and CDR2 FQNEAQ (reference sequence). Losses at the gene ends were 4 bases for V and 4 bases for J; bases not matched to a gene: 7. The CDR3 DNA follows: TGTGCCAGCAGCTCCAGACAGGGACCTTACAATGAGCAGTTCTTC. This encodes CASSSRQGPYNEQFF. Full variable domain (remainder filled in from reference TRBV7-9 and TRBJ2-1): DTGVSQNPRHKITKRGQNVTFRCDPISEHNRLYWYRQTLGQGPEFLTYFQNEAQLEKSRLLSDRFSAERPKGSFSTLEIQRTEQGDSAMYLCASSSRQGPYNEQFFGPGTRLTVL.

The chain uses TRBV4-1 and TRBJ2-7; D may match TRBD1 or TRBD2 (5 bases each). The V end was cut by 0 bases, the J end by 7 bases, with 16 bases between. Germline V gene lookup returns CDR1 MGHRA and CDR2 YSYEKL. This CDR3 comprises 15 residues. CDR3 coding DNA: TGCGCCAGCAGCCAAGAGCGGTTCGGGGACCGGGAGCAGTACTTC. Its translation: CASSQERFGDREQYF.

The chain couples TRBV18 to TRBJ2-7; D is ambiguous. V was clipped by 6 bases and J by 0 bases, with 3 bases between them. The CDR3 totals 11 residues. Germline V gene data show CDR1 as KGHSH and CDR2 as LQKENI. The CDR3 protein is CASSASYEQYF. For the CDR3, the DNA is TGTGCCAGCTCGGCCTCCTACGAGCAGTACTTC.